The 5 T cell receptor beta chains below come from one sample, sequenced in a study of tumor T cells in aggressive B-cell lymphoma. Assay: immunoSEQ multiplex PCR; the TCRdb copy retains only in-frame clones and omits some. The table records over 7,000 clones, more than 75% of them present only once. The specimen was tumor tissue. These receptor sequences come from an adult with diffuse large B cell lymphoma.

V usage is TRBV4-3 and J usage is TRBJ2-1; the D gene is possibly TRBD2 (6 bases). Germline V gene data show CDR1 as LGHNA and CDR2 as YSLEER. The CDR3 totals 16 residues. V was cut by 1 base and J by 2 bases, with 12 bases left in between. CDR3 in amino acids: CASSQGDGGAYNEQFF. The DNA of the CDR3 is TGCGCCAGCAGCCAAGGTGATGGCGGGGCCTACAATGAGCAGTTCTTC.

This rearrangement joins TRBV28 to TRBJ1-2; 7 nucleotides match TRBD1. The CDR3 totals 14 residues. Germline V gene sequence: CDR1 MDHEN, CDR2 SYDVKM. V lost 4 bases, J lost 4 bases, and 6 bases stayed unmatched. The CDR3: CASSSGTEPYGYTF. The CDR3 DNA reads as TGTGCCAGCAGTTCTGGGACAGAACCCTATGGCTACACCTTC.

The rearrangement links TRBV2 to TRBJ2-7; 8 positions match TRBD1. Germline V gene data show CDR1 as SNHLY and CDR2 as FYNNEI. The V and J ends lost 2 bases and 3 bases, in that order; junction bases with no gene match: 3. This CDR3 is 14 amino acids long. DNA of the CDR3: TGTGCCAGCAGTGAATGGACAGGGAACTACGAGCAGTACGTC. It yields the protein CASSEWTGNYEQYV.

This chain connects TRBV5-1 to TRBJ1-1; TRBD1 is a possible D gene (5 bases). Per the germline V gene, CDR1 is SGHRS and CDR2 is YFSETQ. Trimming pared 3 bases from V and 0 bases from J, leaving 9 bases between. This CDR3 has 14 residues. Here the CDR3 DNA reads TGCGCCAGCAGCTCCGACAGACTGAACACTGAAGCTTTCTTT. This sequence encodes CASSSDRLNTEAFF.

The rearrangement uses TRBV29-1 and TRBJ2-2, with 8 bases lining up with TRBD2. There are 18 residues in the CDR3. V lost 0 bases to trimming and J lost 0 bases; unmatched junction nucleotides: 9. CDR1 is SQVTM, CDR2 ANQGSEA, per germline. This chain's CDR3 is CSVEDLASGSTNTGELFF. The CDR3 DNA is TGCAGCGTTGAAGATCTAGCTAGCGGGTCCACGAACACCGGGGAGCTGTTTTTT.